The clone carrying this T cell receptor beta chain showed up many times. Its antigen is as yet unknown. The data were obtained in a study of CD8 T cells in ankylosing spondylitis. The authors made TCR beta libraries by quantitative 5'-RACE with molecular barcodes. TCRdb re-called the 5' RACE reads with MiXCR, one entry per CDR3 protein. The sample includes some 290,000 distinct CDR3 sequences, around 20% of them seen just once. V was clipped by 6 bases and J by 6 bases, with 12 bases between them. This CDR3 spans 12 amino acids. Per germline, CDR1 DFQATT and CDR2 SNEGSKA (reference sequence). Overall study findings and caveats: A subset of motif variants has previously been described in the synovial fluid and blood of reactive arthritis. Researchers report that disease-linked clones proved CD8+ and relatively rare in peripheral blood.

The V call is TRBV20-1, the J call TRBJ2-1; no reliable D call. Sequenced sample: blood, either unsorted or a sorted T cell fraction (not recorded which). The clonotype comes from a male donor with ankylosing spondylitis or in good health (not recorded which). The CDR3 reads CSAPPAGNEQFF. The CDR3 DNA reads TGCAGTGCCCCCCCTGCTGGCAATGAGCAGTTCTTC.